The 5 T cell receptor beta chains below come from one sample, sequenced in a study of blood T cell repertoires in COVID-19. Some clones are missing from TCRdb's copy, which holds only in-frame ones; the method was immunoSEQ multiplex PCR. The data hold 120,000 to 150,000 clones, with 84% observed a single time. The sequencing input was peripheral blood. These receptors all stem from a woman aged 80 or older in a cohort sampled during active or convalescent COVID-19.

J is TRBJ2-2 and V is TRBV28; tentatively, D is TRBD2 (6 bases). The ends were cut back, 6 bases at V and 3 bases at J, with 14 bases in the middle. Looked up from germline, CDR1 is MDHEN and CDR2 is SYDVKM. The CDR3 runs 15 residues. CDR3 amino acids: CASRRGIRYTGELFF. CDR3 DNA: TGTGCCAGCAGGCGCGGGATACGCTACACCGGGGAGCTGTTTTTT.

The chain has TRBV24-1 and TRBJ1-1; TRBD1 matches at 9 bases. With 3 bases clipped from V and 4 bases from J, the junction kept 11 bases outside the gene matches. CDR1 is KGHDR, CDR2 SFDVKD, per germline. The CDR3 has 17 amino acids. The CDR3 sequence is CATSDPGQGQGGTEAFF. CDR3 DNA: TGTGCCACCAGTGATCCTGGACAGGGGCAAGGGGGCACTGAAGCTTTCTTT.

This chain joins TRBV12-3 or TRBV12-4 and TRBJ2-7, with D perhaps matching TRBD2 (6 bases). CDR3 length: 13 amino acids. Trimming cost V 8 bases and J 7 bases, with 18 bases left between them. DNA for the CDR3: TGTGCCAGCCGGGACTCCTCCGGGTATGAGCAGTACTTC. Translating gives CASRDSSGYEQYF.

This clone was counted between two and nine times. The V call is TRBV18, the J call TRBJ1-2; 7 nucleotides match TRBD1. The CDR3 contains 13 residues. The ends lost 5 bases at V and 8 bases at J; junction bases unmatched: 8. Germline V lookup: CDR1 KGHSH, CDR2 LQKENI. The CDR3 sequence: CASSWDSPSGYTF. The CDR3 coding sequence is TGTGCCAGCTCATGGGACAGTCCATCCGGCTACACCTTC.

This clone was seen once. The chain employs TRBV18 and TRBJ1-1; no firm D call. V lost 5 bases and J lost 5, with 15 bases in between. This CDR3 has 14 residues. CDR1 is KGHSH and CDR2 is LQKENI in the germline V gene. The CDR3 DNA is TGTGCCAGCTCAAATCGGATAGCCGCGACTGAAGCTTTCTTT. Translation: CASSNRIAATEAFF.